This passage covers 21 T cell receptor beta chains from one sample sequenced in a study of shared clonotypes between healthy human individuals. This table comes from immunoSEQ multiplex PCR, and its TCRdb copy is limited to in-frame clones, with some not included. The profile covers about 490,000 clones, with around 73% appearing a single time and approximately 12% taken by the ten largest. The specimen sequenced was PBMCs. These receptors were collected from a woman aged 40 to 50 in good health. Some clones in this sample may be carry-over from other donors' samples.

The V call is TRBV30, the J call TRBJ1-3, with no clear D. Germline values: CDR1 GTSNPN, CDR2 SVGIG (reference sequence). V was cut by 1 base and J by 0 bases, with 7 bases left in between. The CDR3 covers 14 residues. The CDR3 nucleotides are TGTGCCTGGAGTGCCCGGGGCTCTGGAAACACCATATATTTT. Translation gives CAWSARGSGNTIYF.

This chain uses TRBV7-9 with TRBJ1-2; D is unresolved. The V end was cut by 1 base, the J end by 4 bases, with 10 bases between. This CDR3 is built from 14 residues. Looked up from germline, CDR1 is SEHNR and CDR2 is FQNEAQ (reference sequence). The CDR3 spells CASSLGPGSYGYTF. CDR3 sequence (DNA): TGTGCCAGCAGCTTAGGTCCGGGGAGCTATGGCTACACCTTC.

In regard to this clone: Additional DNA sequences in this sample encode the identical CDR3. This chain uses TRBV7-2 with TRBJ2-1; D remains unclear. The CDR3 has 13 residues. V shed 1 base and J shed 6 bases, with 7 bases lying between them. The germline V gene encodes CDR1 SGHTA and CDR2 FQGNSA. The CDR3 loop is CASSLGRANEQFF. The CDR3 region has the DNA TGTGCCAGCAGCTTAGGTCGGGCCAATGAGCAGTTCTTC.

V and J are TRBV9 and TRBJ2-7; D ambiguous. The V end lost 1 base, the J end lost 6 bases, and 11 bases lay between the germline ends. The germline CDR1 and CDR2 sequences are SGDLS and YYNGEE. This CDR3 has 13 residues. CDR3 region: CASSVTFGSEQYF. CDR3 in DNA: TGTGCCAGCAGCGTAACCTTTGGTTCCGAGCAGTACTTC.

As regards this clone: A read error may be the cause here, since a much bigger clone is one base away. The sample has other DNA sequences that encode this CDR3 too. J is TRBJ2-3 and V is TRBV2, with D possibly TRBD2 on 5 matching bases. The V and J ends lost 4 bases and 6 bases respectively, with 14 bases between them. CDR3 size: 14 residues. Germline loops: CDR1 SNHLY, CDR2 FYNNEI. The chain's CDR3 is CASSVEGLSDTQYF. DNA for the CDR3: TGTGCCAGCAGTGTTGAGGGCCTCTCGGATACGCAGTATTTT.

This chain links TRBV18 with TRBJ2-5; TRBD2 matches 14 bases. There are 17 residues in the CDR3. Looked up from germline, CDR1 is KGHSH and CDR2 is LQKENI. The ends lost 3 bases at V and 2 bases at J; junction bases unmatched: 5. The CDR3 DNA is TGTGCCAGCTCACCGACTAGCGGGAGGGCCCGACAAGAGACCCAGTACTTC. This translates into CASSPTSGRARQETQYF.

The rearrangement joins TRBV29-1 to TRBJ1-2, with D unclear. The length of the CDR3 is 12 residues. Germline V gene lookup returns CDR1 SQVTM and CDR2 ANQGSEA. V gave up 0 bases and J gave up 6 bases, with 8 bases separating them. This CDR3 is CSVEDQGNGYTF. The DNA for the CDR3 is TGCAGCGTTGAAGATCAAGGGAATGGCTACACCTTC. The variable domain in full, with the rest retrieved from reference TRBV29-1 and TRBJ1-2, is SAVISQKPSRDICQRGTSLTIQCQVDSQVTMMFWYRQQPGQSLTLIATANQGSEATYESGFVIDKFPISRPNLTFSTLTVSNMSPEDSSIYLCSVEDQGNGYTFGSGTRLTVV.

CDR3 region: CASSQGQGEGYGYTF. In nucleotides, the CDR3 is TGTGCCAGCAGCCAAGGGCAGGGAGAGGGTTATGGCTACACCTTC. The chain combines TRBV4-2 with TRBJ1-2; possibly TRBD1 for D (5 bases). The V end was cut by 1 base, the J end by 5 bases, with 14 bases between. CDR1 is LGHNA and CDR2 is YNFKEQ in the germline V gene. The CDR3 contains 15 residues.

This clone was counted a few times. CDR3 in DNA: TGCGCCAGCAGTGAACATGGGTCTGATACTGAAGCTTTCTTT. It codes for CASSEHGSDTEAFF. The V call is TRBV10-2, the J call TRBJ1-1; D remains unclear. With 3 bases removed from V and 5 bases from J, the gap between germline ends came to 13 bases. Germline CDR1 and CDR2: WSHSY and SAAADI. The CDR3 extends over 14 amino acids.

The chain recombines TRBV28 with TRBJ1-2; maybe TRBD1 (5 bases). The germline V and J ends were trimmed by 3 bases and 7 bases, with 12 bases remaining between them. Germline CDR1 MDHEN, CDR2 SYDVKM. The CDR3 runs 13 residues. The CDR3 sequence is CASSFSGRGGYTF. The CDR3 region has the DNA TGTGCCAGCAGTTTCTCGGGGAGGGGTGGCTACACCTTC.

CDR3 in DNA: TGCAGCGTTGAAGGTTCGACAGAAACTCCTTACAATGAGCAGTTCTTC. It translates to CSVEGSTETPYNEQFF. The rearrangement joins TRBV29-1 to TRBJ2-1, with D maybe TRBD1 (5 bases). There are 16 residues in the CDR3. Germline CDR1 SQVTM, CDR2 ANQGSEA. V gave up 1 base and J gave up 4 bases, with 17 bases separating them.

This chain connects TRBV5-1 to TRBJ1-1; the match to TRBD1 covers 9 bases. V was pared by 6 bases and J by 2 bases, with 11 bases of the junction left unmatched. The germline V gene has CDR1 SGHRS and CDR2 YFSETQ. CDR3 length: 16 residues. The CDR3: CASTSALGQGNTEAFF. The CDR3 DNA reads TGCGCCAGCACCTCGGCCTTGGGACAGGGCAACACTGAAGCTTTCTTT.

V gene TRBV28 combines with J gene TRBJ2-7; weak D call: TRBD2 (5 bases). V was pared by 8 bases and J by 4 bases, with 15 bases between. CDR3 length equals 13 residues. CDR1 and CDR2 from the germline V gene are MDHEN and SYDVKM. The CDR3 sequence: CASRGAGRYEQYF. Here the CDR3 DNA reads TGTGCCAGCCGCGGCGCGGGTAGGTACGAGCAGTACTTC.

As for this clone: A read error may account for a junction end that differs from germline. Here the CDR3 DNA reads TGTGCCAGCAGATGGACTAGCGAGCTGTATTTC. The encoded protein is CASRWTSELYF. The chain combines TRBV6-6 with TRBJ2-3; 9 bases line up with TRBD2. The CDR3 is 11 residues long. Germline V gene sequence: CDR1 MNHNY, CDR2 SVGAGI (reference sequence).

The V and J genes are TRBV25-1 and TRBJ2-5; D is undetermined. From germline, CDR1 is MGHDK and CDR2 SYGVNS. There are 10 residues in the CDR3. Trimming took off 4 bases at V and 7 bases at J, with 4 bases between the two ends. This CDR3 reads CASSGGTQYF. The CDR3, as DNA: TGTGCCAGCAGTGGCGGGACCCAGTACTTC.

The count of this clone is one. This chain links TRBV7-3 with TRBJ2-2, with 9 bases identical to TRBD2. The CDR3 covers 15 residues. Per germline, CDR1 SGHTA and CDR2 FQGTGA. Trimming at V came to 8 bases and at J to 4 bases, leaving 8 bases not matched to a gene. The CDR3 nucleotides read TGTGCCAGCTCAGGGGCGGGAGGGAGCACCGGGGAGCTGTTTTTT. Protein sequence: CASSGAGGSTGELFF.

The chain has TRBV2 and TRBJ1-3, with D possibly matching TRBD1 (6 bases). CDR3 size: 16 residues. The germline V gene encodes CDR1 SNHLY and CDR2 FYNNEI. V lost 5 bases, J lost 2 bases, and 16 bases lay in between. The CDR3 DNA follows: TGTGCCAGCAGTCCCCAGGGGAGTCTCACTGGAAACACCATATATTTT. Translation gives CASSPQGSLTGNTIYF.

This rearrangement joins TRBV28 to TRBJ2-7; 8 bases are shared with TRBD2. The junction had 6 bases not matched to a gene; V was cut back by 7 bases and J by 4 bases. This CDR3 is built from 13 residues. Germline CDR1 is MDHEN and CDR2 is SYDVKM. The CDR3 loop is CASTPSGSYEQYF. The CDR3 nucleotides are TGTGCCAGCACTCCCAGCGGGAGTTACGAGCAGTACTTC. Full variable domain (outside the CDR3, taken from reference TRBV28 and TRBJ2-7): DVKVTQSSRYLVKRTGEKVFLECVQDMDHENMFWYRQDPGLGLRLIYFSYDVKMKEKGDIPEGYSVSREKKERFSLILESASTNQTSMYLCASTPSGSYEQYFGPGTRLTVT.

This sequence joins TRBV29-1 and TRBJ2-7; D not certain. There are 14 residues in the CDR3. Looked up from germline, CDR1 is SQVTM and CDR2 is ANQGSEA. Trimming pared 5 bases from V and 7 bases from J, leaving 21 bases between. CDR3 protein: CSVSDPPFGMEQYF. The DNA for the CDR3 is TGCAGCGTTTCTGACCCTCCCTTTGGGATGGAGCAGTACTTC.

The chain links TRBV5-8 to TRBJ1-3; TRBD1 matches 7 bases. This CDR3 is built from 14 residues. Germline trimming cut 5 bases from V and 4 bases from J; bases unmatched to any gene: 6. Germline V CDR1 and CDR2: SGHTS, YDEGEE. CDR3 sequence (DNA): TGTGCCAGCAGTGACAGGGCTCGAGGAAACACCATATATTTT. Translated, it gives CASSDRARGNTIYF.

The CDR3 bases are TGCGCCAGCAGTGACAGGGGGGGCGAGAACAGGTACGAGCAGTACTTC. Translated, it gives CASSDRGGENRYEQYF. This sequence joins TRBV10-2 and TRBJ2-7; the D call may be TRBD1 or TRBD2 (7 bases each). Trimming stripped 3 bases from V and 4 bases from J, with 19 bases between. Germline V CDR1 and CDR2: WSHSY, SAAADI. The CDR3 spans 16 residues.